Following are 18 T cell receptor beta chains from one sample sequenced in a study of T cells in Graves' hyperthyroidism and ophthalmopathy. Regions amplified from RNA transcripts were the TCR beta CDR3 regions. When the TCR CDR3 underwent first-round RT-PCR, the HTBI primer set was used. Each CDR3 protein gets one entry after TCRdb re-called the multiplex PCR reads with MiXCR. The profile shows about 500,000 distinct CDR3 sequences, roughly 17% of them singletons. The sequenced sample was blood. The source of these receptors is a woman aged 18-29 years with Graves' hyperthyroidism.

This clonotype occurred a few times. The chain uses TRBV7-9 and TRBJ2-1; TRBD2 matches 8 bases. The CDR3 sequence is 13 residues long. Germline V CDR1 and CDR2: SEHNR, FQNEAQ (reference sequence). V shed 1 base, J shed 14 bases, and the junction held 7 bases outside the gene matches. The CDR3 is CASSLVHGLAEFF. DNA of the CDR3: TGTGCCAGCAGCTTAGTGCACGGACTAGCCGAGTTCTTC. The variable domain in full, completed from reference TRBV7-9 and TRBJ2-1, reads DTGVSQNPRHKITKRGQNVTFRCDPISEHNRLYWYRQTLGQGPEFLTYFQNEAQLEKSRLLSDRFSAERPKGSFSTLEIQRTEQGDSAMYLCASSLVHGLAEFFGPGTRLTVL.

This clonotype showed up many times. The chain joins TRBV12-3 or TRBV12-4 to TRBJ2-6; 9 positions match TRBD1. This CDR3 spans 16 amino acids. V gave up 11 bases and J gave up 0 bases; unmatched junction bases: 8. The DNA for the CDR3 is TGTGCCGCACTCGGGGACAGGGCCTCTGGGGCCAACGTCCTGACTTTC. It encodes CAALGDRASGANVLTF.

The chain couples TRBV6-5 to TRBJ2-3; D is possibly TRBD2 (5 bases). Germline V gene data show CDR1 as MNHEY and CDR2 as SVGAGI. The CDR3 runs 14 residues. The ends were cut back, 0 bases at V and 9 bases at J, with 13 bases in the middle. The CDR3 nucleotides are TGTGCCAGCAGTTACTCGAGGACTCCCCTCACGCAGTATTTT. Translating it yields CASSYSRTPLTQYF.

A note on this clonotype: This clone may be a read error of a much larger clone one base away. The chain uses TRBV30 and TRBJ2-1; TRBD1 matches at 10 bases. The CDR3 length is 14 residues. Germline loops: CDR1 GTSNPN, CDR2 SVGIG (reference sequence). The junction had 12 bases not matched to a gene; V was cut back by 5 bases and J by 11 bases. The DNA for the CDR3 is TGTGCCTGGGGTACATCCGGGACAGGGGCCCAGCAGTTCTTC. Translation: CAWGTSGTGAQQFF.

This clonotype was counted a single time. The V and J genes are TRBV6-1 and TRBJ2-5; 9 bases match TRBD1. J was trimmed by 2 bases and V by 6 bases; bases with no gene match: 19. The CDR3 loop spans 19 amino acids. Germline assignment: CDR1 MNHNS and CDR2 SASEGT. The DNA for the CDR3 is TGTGCCAGCAGCGAGGTCCTAATCCCCAGGACAGGGGCACAAGAGACCCAGTACTTC. Translating it yields CASSEVLIPRTGAQETQYF.

There are a few counts of this clonotype. This chain connects TRBV18 to TRBJ1-1; 9 bases map to TRBD1. V lost 3 bases, J lost 10 bases, and 15 bases stayed unmatched. Germline-derived CDR1 and CDR2 are KGHSH and LQKENI. This CDR3 has 16 amino acids. Written as DNA, the CDR3 is TGTGCCAGCTCACCCAGAGTGCGACAGGGGGTTTCTGGAGCTTTCTTT. This sequence encodes CASSPRVRQGVSGAFF.

This clonotype was counted ten times or more. The junction and the germline gene differ at one end; a read error may be behind it. The rearrangement links TRBV7-2 to TRBJ1-5; D not certain. The CDR3 has 12 amino acids. CDR1 is SGHTA, CDR2 FQGNSA, per germline. CDR3 nucleotide sequence: TGTGCCAGCAGCCTAGCCAATCAGCCCCAGCATTTT. Encoded protein: CASSLANQPQHF.

This chain uses TRBV7-8 with TRBJ1-5; TRBD1 aligns across 7 bases. The CDR3 loop spans 16 amino acids. Germline values: CDR1 SGHVS, CDR2 FQNEAQ. Trimming at V came to 5 bases and at J to 1 base, leaving 8 bases not matched to a gene. CDR3 nucleotides: TGTGCCAGCAGCCCAGGGGGACAGATAAGCAATCAGCCCCAGCATTTT. It encodes CASSPGGQISNQPQHF.

This clonotype was counted at least ten times. This chain links TRBV2 with TRBJ1-4; no firm D call. Germline values: CDR1 SNHLY, CDR2 FYNNEI. The CDR3 loop spans 14 amino acids. Trimming took 5 bases from V and 8 from J, leaving 15 bases between them. The CDR3 reads CASSPFSGSEKLFF. In DNA form, the CDR3 reads TGTGCCAGCAGTCCTTTCTCCGGGTCCGAAAAACTGTTTTTT.

In its sample, this clonotype was seen a few times. V gene TRBV6-2 or TRBV6-3 combines with J gene TRBJ1-1; no clear D. This CDR3 spans 17 amino acids. V was cut by 0 bases and J by 0 bases, with 14 bases left in between. Germline V lookup: CDR1 MNHEY, CDR2 SVGEGT. CDR3 nucleotide sequence: TGTGCCAGCAGTTACTCGAGATTTTCGGGGTTGAACACTGAAGCTTTCTTT. Amino acid sequence: CASSYSRFSGLNTEAFF.

This clonotype was detected only a few times. The chain employs TRBV3-2 and TRBJ2-2; the table gives TRBD2 as D, unverified against the DNA. TRBV3-2 is recorded as a pseudogene. The CDR3 sequence is 16 residues long. For the CDR3, the DNA is TGTGCCAGCAGCCAAGCTCTAGCGGGTAGTGTGTGGGAGCTGTTTTTT. It codes for CASSQALAGSVWELFF.

V usage is TRBV6-2 or TRBV6-3 and J usage is TRBJ2-1; no definite D call. This CDR3 spans 15 amino acids. Trimming pared 6 bases from V and 0 bases from J, leaving 12 bases between. CDR1 MNHEY and CDR2 SVGEGT come from the germline V gene. The CDR3: CASSERVSSYNEQFF. CDR3 DNA: TGTGCCAGCAGCGAAAGGGTTAGCTCCTACAATGAGCAGTTCTTC.

This clonotype came up a few times. The V and J genes are TRBV14 and TRBJ1-4; tentatively, D is TRBD1 (5 bases). Per germline, CDR1 SGHDN and CDR2 FVKESK. CDR3 size: 15 residues. Trimming shortened V by 1 base and J by 3 bases, and 9 bases separated the two germline ends. The CDR3 reads CASSQVRAPNEKLFF. The CDR3 coding sequence is TGTGCCAGCAGCCAAGTCAGGGCTCCTAATGAAAAACTGTTTTTT. Together with reference TRBV14 and TRBJ1-4, the CDR3 gives the full variable domain: EAGVTQFPSHSVIEKGQTVTLRCDPISGHDNLYWYRRVMGKEIKFLLHFVKESKQDESGMPNNRFLAERTGGTYSTLKVQPAELEDSGVYFCASSQVRAPNEKLFFGSGTQLSVL.

CDR3 sequence reads: CASSLDPSPNYGYTF. The CDR3 region has the DNA TGTGCCAGCAGCTTAGATCCCTCACCTAACTATGGCTACACCTTC. The V gene is TRBV11-3, the J gene TRBJ1-2, with D hard to call. Germline assignment: CDR1 SGHNT and CDR2 YENEEA. V lost 0 bases and J lost 0, with 8 bases in between. The CDR3 runs 15 residues.

The rearrangement links TRBV19 to TRBJ1-2; TRBD1 aligns across 8 bases. Germline CDR1 and CDR2: LNHDA and SQIVND (reference sequence). CDR3 size: 13 residues. V was pared by 9 bases and J by 5 bases, with 8 bases of the junction left unmatched. The CDR3 region is CASITGTGYGYTF. The CDR3 DNA is TGTGCCAGCATAACCGGGACAGGATATGGCTACACCTTC.

This clonotype was counted between two and nine times. J is TRBJ1-4 and V is TRBV9, with D possibly matching TRBD1 (5 bases). The ends were cut back, 0 bases at V and 5 bases at J, with 8 bases in the middle. The germline V gene encodes CDR1 SGDLS and CDR2 YYNGEE. This CDR3 is built from 14 residues. The CDR3 nucleotides read TGTGCCAGCAGCGTAGCCAGGGAAAATGAAAAACTGTTTTTT. Its translation is CASSVARENEKLFF.

The table lists this clonotype with a few counts. The chain joins TRBV28 to TRBJ1-5; D is unclear. This CDR3 spans 17 amino acids. The V and J ends lost 4 bases and 0 bases respectively, with 16 bases between them. Germline assignment: CDR1 MDHEN and CDR2 SYDVKM. CDR3 coding DNA: TGTGCCAGCAGTTCGCGGTACAGCATGGATAGCAATCAGCCCCAGCATTTT. Its translation is CASSSRYSMDSNQPQHF.

This clonotype was seen only a few times. At one of its ends the junction is not consistent with the germline gene, which may arise from a read error. V and J are TRBV3-1 and TRBJ2-1, with D perhaps matching TRBD2 (6 bases). The CDR3 contains 17 residues. The germline V gene encodes CDR1 LGHDT and CDR2 YNNKEL (reference sequence). This CDR3 is CASSQEFFGDSNNEQFF. The CDR3 nucleotides are TGTGCCAGCAGCCAAGAGTTTTTTGGGGACTCCAACAATGAGCAGTTCTTC.